This TCR beta chain was found in a study of T cells in Graves' hyperthyroidism and ophthalmopathy. RNA transcripts provided the source from which TCR beta CDR3 regions were amplified. Carried out on the TCR CDR3, a first-round RT-PCR used the HTBI primer set. TCRdb reanalysed the multiplex PCR reads using MiXCR and keeps one entry per CDR3 protein. The data show 550,000 to 800,000 distinct CDR3 sequences, with around 16% seen just once and roughly a sixth held by the top ten. In its sample, this clonotype was seen many times. The V end lost 0 bases, the J end lost 0 bases, and 12 bases lay between the germline ends. The CDR3 is 16 amino acids. The germline CDR1 and CDR2 sequences are SEHNR and FQNEAQ (reference sequence).

The clonotype was recovered from a man aged 50 or older with Graves' hyperthyroidism. The chain joins TRBV7-9 to TRBJ2-7, with D maybe TRBD2 (6 bases). The sequencing sample was made of blood. This CDR3 reads CASSLAAGLLSYEQYF. The CDR3 DNA reads as TGTGCCAGCAGCTTAGCGGCGGGACTCCTCTCCTACGAGCAGTACTTC.